Below are 27 T cell receptor beta chains sequenced from a single sample in a study of blood T cell repertoires in COVID-19. The data were produced by immunoSEQ multiplex PCR, yet TCRdb's version contains in-frame clones alone and is incomplete. The sample shows about 120,000 clones, around 87% of them seen only once. Sequenced material: peripheral blood. These receptors all come from a human donor in a cohort sampled during active COVID-19.

The genes are TRBV21-1 and TRBJ2-1; TRBD2 reflects the table's D call only, with no check against the DNA. TRBV21-1 is recorded as a pseudogene. This CDR3 region has 15 residues. The CDR3 nucleotides read TGTGCCAGCAGCCGCACCAGGAGCCTAGCCCATGAGCAGTTCTTC. Translation: CASSRTRSLAHEQFF.

The chain employs TRBV7-3 and TRBJ2-3; a weak D match, TRBD1 (6 bases). The germline V and J ends were trimmed by 5 bases and 2 bases, with 14 bases remaining between them. This CDR3 is built from 15 residues. Germline CDR1 is SGHTA and CDR2 is FQGTGA. DNA for the CDR3: TGTGCCAGCAGCCCGCAGGGGCTACCCACAGATACGCAGTATTTT. The encoded protein is CASSPQGLPTDTQYF.

CDR3: CASSNSGTDTQYF. The CDR3 DNA follows: TGTGCCAGTAGTAATAGCGGCACAGATACGCAGTATTTT. The J gene is TRBJ2-3, the V gene TRBV19; D is perhaps TRBD2 (5 bases). This CDR3 has 13 amino acids. V gave up 4 bases and J gave up 1 base, with 6 bases separating them. Germline loops: CDR1 LNHDA, CDR2 SQIVND (reference sequence). Drawing the rest from reference TRBV19 and TRBJ2-3, the complete variable domain is DGGITQSPKYLFRKEGQNVTLSCEQNLNHDAMYWYRQDPGQGLRLIYYSQIVNDFQKGDIAEGYSVSREKKESFPLTVTSAQKNPTAFYLCASSNSGTDTQYFGPGTRLTVL.

This sequence joins TRBV11-1 and TRBJ2-1; D is uncertain. V dropped 0 bases and J dropped 8 bases, with 11 bases sitting between them. CDR3 length: 14 residues. Germline lookup yields CDR1 SGHAT and CDR2 FQDESV (reference sequence). CDR3 in amino acids: CASSLAGRNYEQFF. CDR3 in DNA: TGTGCCAGCAGCTTAGCGGGCAGAAACTATGAGCAGTTCTTC.

The chain has TRBV19 and TRBJ2-1; 7 bases align to TRBD2. The germline V gene has CDR1 LNHDA and CDR2 SQIVND (reference sequence). The junction had 8 bases not matched to a gene; V was cut back by 3 bases and J by 0 bases. The CDR3 has 17 residues. The CDR3, as DNA: TGTGCCAGTAGTATCGGCTCCGGGGGGAGCTCCTACAATGAGCAGTTCTTC. It specifies CASSIGSGGSSYNEQFF.

The V call is TRBV9, the J call TRBJ2-5; 12 bases line up with TRBD2. CDR3 length: 17 residues. Per the germline V gene, CDR1 is SGDLS and CDR2 is YYNGEE. V shed 3 bases, J shed 3 bases, and the junction held 9 bases outside the gene matches. The CDR3 region has the DNA TGTGCCAGCAGCGCGGGACTAGCGGGCCCTGAGGAAGAGACCCAGTACTTC. The encoded protein is CASSAGLAGPEEETQYF.

The J gene is TRBJ2-2, the V gene TRBV6-5; TRBD1 might be the D (6 bases). This CDR3 is built from 15 residues. V was cut by 7 bases and J by 1 base, with 13 bases left in between. The germline V gene has CDR1 MNHEY and CDR2 SVGAGI. Here the CDR3 reads CASNRASLNTGELFF. CDR3 DNA: TGTGCCAGCAACAGGGCTAGCCTGAACACCGGGGAGCTGTTTTTT.

The chain uses TRBV27 and TRBJ2-7; no clear D gene. The V end lost 7 bases, the J end lost 5 bases, and 12 bases lay between the germline ends. Germline CDR1 MNHEY, CDR2 SMNVEV (reference sequence). This CDR3 spans 12 amino acids. The CDR3 DNA reads TGTGCCAGCACCGACTCCCGACACGAGCAGTACTTC. This encodes CASTDSRHEQYF.

The V and J genes are TRBV5-1 and TRBJ2-5; no reliable D call. The germline gives CDR1 SGHRS, CDR2 YFSETQ. Trimming stripped 2 bases from V and 2 bases from J, with 10 bases between. The CDR3 consists of 14 residues. CDR3 protein: CASSFAAFQETQYF. DNA of the CDR3: TGCGCCAGCAGCTTCGCGGCCTTTCAAGAGACCCAGTACTTC.

This chain uses TRBV10-3 with TRBJ1-6; 7 bases agree with TRBD1. Germline CDR1 reads ENHRY; CDR2 reads SYGVKD. V lost 1 base, J lost 4 bases, and 7 bases stayed unmatched. CDR3 size: 17 residues. The CDR3 nucleotides read TGTGCCATCAGTGAGTGGACGACAGGGTCTTATAATTCACCCCTCCACTTT. Encoded protein: CAISEWTTGSYNSPLHF.

Turning to this clone: One end of the junction is discordant with germline, which a read error may explain. This rearrangement joins TRBV6-6 to TRBJ2-7; the match to TRBD1 covers 9 bases. Germline V gene data show CDR1 as MNHNY and CDR2 as SVGAGI (reference sequence). This CDR3 has 15 residues. CDR3 nucleotide sequence: TGTGCCAGCAGTGACTCCCCGGGGACAGGGTACGAGCAGTACTTC. As protein: CASSDSPGTGYEQYF.

Here the CDR3 reads CASSLDRNTGELFF. CDR3 nucleotides: TGTGCCAGCAGCTTAGATCGGAACACCGGGGAGCTGTTTTTT. J is TRBJ2-2 and V is TRBV11-3; no reliable D call. There are 14 residues in the CDR3. V gave up 0 bases and J gave up 1 base, with 3 bases separating them. Germline CDR1 is SGHNT and CDR2 is YENEEA.

The chain couples TRBV5-1 to TRBJ2-7; a weak D match, TRBD2 (5 bases). The CDR3 runs 15 residues. CDR1 is SGHRS, CDR2 YFSETQ, per germline. V lost 4 bases to trimming and J lost 5 bases, with 19 bases between them. CDR3 in amino acids: CASSPTRFRENEQYF. Here the CDR3 DNA reads TGCGCCAGCAGCCCTACTAGGTTCAGAGAGAACGAGCAGTACTTC.

The count of this clone is one. This chain links TRBV15 with TRBJ1-6; TRBD1 might be the D (6 bases). The V gene's germline CDR1 is LNHNV and CDR2 YYDKDF (reference sequence). The CDR3 is 18 residues long. Trimming removed 5 bases from V and 6 bases from J, with 23 bases in between. In DNA, the CDR3 is TGTGCCACCAGCGGAACGCCTCCTGACAGGTCCCCTAATTCACCCCTCCACTTT. This gives the protein CATSGTPPDRSPNSPLHF.

The rearrangement joins TRBV5-1 to TRBJ2-5; 12 bases map to TRBD1. The CDR3 is 16 residues long. V gave up 2 bases and J gave up 7 bases; unmatched junction bases: 9. Germline CDR1 is SGHRS and CDR2 is YFSETQ. The chain's CDR3 is CASSFNRDRGRGTQYF. The CDR3 region has the DNA TGCGCCAGCAGCTTCAACCGGGACAGGGGGCGCGGGACCCAGTACTTC. The whole variable domain, remainder taken from reference TRBV5-1 and TRBJ2-5, is KAGVTQTPRYLIKTRGQQVTLSCSPISGHRSVSWYQQTPGQGLQFLFEYFSETQRNKGNFPGRFSGRQFSNSRSEMNVSTLELGDSALYLCASSFNRDRGRGTQYFGPGTRLLVL.

The V call is TRBV29-1, the J call TRBJ2-3, with 8 bases lining up with TRBD1. The CDR3 spans 13 residues. The junction had 3 bases not matched to a gene; V was cut back by 4 bases and J by 3 bases. Germline values: CDR1 SQVTM, CDR2 ANQGSEA. This chain's CDR3 is CSVAGGDTDTQYF. In DNA form, the CDR3 reads TGCAGCGTTGCAGGGGGCGATACAGATACGCAGTATTTT.

For the CDR3, the DNA is TGCGCCAGCAGCTTGCAGGGGGAGGAGACCCAGTACTTC. It yields the protein CASSLQGEETQYF. The genes are TRBV5-1 and TRBJ2-5; 7 nucleotides agree with TRBD1. After removal of 1 base from V and 5 bases from J, the junction contained 2 bases not matched to a gene. The germline V gene has CDR1 SGHRS and CDR2 YFSETQ. This CDR3 has 13 residues. The whole variable domain, filled in from reference TRBV5-1 and TRBJ2-5, reads KAGVTQTPRYLIKTRGQQVTLSCSPISGHRSVSWYQQTPGQGLQFLFEYFSETQRNKGNFPGRFSGRQFSNSRSEMNVSTLELGDSALYLCASSLQGEETQYFGPGTRLLVL.

J is TRBJ2-3 and V is TRBV10-1, with TRBD1 matching 10 bases. Per the germline V gene, CDR1 is WNHNN and CDR2 is SYGVQD (reference sequence). Trimming at V came to 3 bases and at J to 5 bases, leaving 8 bases not matched to a gene. This CDR3 comprises 16 residues. The CDR3 coding sequence is TGCGCCAGCAGTGAATTGGGGACAGGGGCGGTAGATACGCAGTATTTT. This sequence encodes CASSELGTGAVDTQYF.

The gene calls are TRBV7-6 and TRBJ1-6; D not certain. Trimming removed 0 bases at V and 7 bases at J, with 10 bases between. The CDR3 is 15 residues long. Looked up from germline, CDR1 is SGHVS and CDR2 is FNYEAQ. This chain's CDR3 is CASSLARSTNSPLHF. The CDR3 nucleotides are TGTGCCAGCAGCTTAGCGCGGTCCACAAATTCACCCCTCCACTTT. The whole variable domain, filled in from reference TRBV7-6 and TRBJ1-6, reads GAGVSQSPRYKVTKRGQDVALRCDPISGHVSLYWYRQALGQGPEFLTYFNYEAQQDKSGLPNDRFSAERPEGSISTLTIQRTEQRDSAMYRCASSLARSTNSPLHFGNGTRLTVT.

The chain joins TRBV28 to TRBJ1-1; TRBD1 is a possible D gene (6 bases). Germline values: CDR1 MDHEN, CDR2 SYDVKM. Between the trimmed V and J ends, which lost 2 bases and 1 base, there was a span of 11 bases. The CDR3 sequence is 15 residues long. CDR3 region: CASSLVGRGNTEAFF. CDR3 in DNA: TGTGCCAGCAGTTTAGTAGGCAGGGGGAACACTGAAGCTTTCTTT. The complete variable domain, with remaining parts taken from reference TRBV28 and TRBJ1-1, reads DVKVTQSSRYLVKRTGEKVFLECVQDMDHENMFWYRQDPGLGLRLIYFSYDVKMKEKGDIPEGYSVSREKKERFSLILESASTNQTSMYLCASSLVGRGNTEAFFGQGTRLTVV.

This chain connects TRBV30 to TRBJ1-1, with D unclear. V lost 4 bases and J 0 bases, leaving 6 bases between the germline ends. The germline CDR1 and CDR2 sequences are GTSNPN and SVGIG (reference sequence). The CDR3 runs to 12 residues. CDR3 sequence: CAWNQMNTEAFF. CDR3 DNA sequence: TGTGCCTGGAACCAGATGAACACTGAAGCTTTCTTT.

This sequence joins TRBV5-1 and TRBJ2-7, with 7 bases lining up with TRBD1. There are 14 residues in the CDR3. V gave up 2 bases and J gave up 3 bases; unmatched junction bases: 5. Germline V gene data show CDR1 as SGHRS and CDR2 as YFSETQ. The CDR3 DNA reads as TGCGCCAGCAGCTTAGACAGGGTGAACTACGAGCAGTACTTC. It is translated as CASSLDRVNYEQYF.

V and J are TRBV28 and TRBJ2-1; 7 nucleotides agree with TRBD2. The CDR3 runs 13 residues. Per germline, CDR1 MDHEN and CDR2 SYDVKM. The junction had 9 bases not matched to a gene; V was cut back by 8 bases and J by 8 bases. The CDR3 loop is CASELASGDEQFF. The CDR3, as DNA: TGTGCCAGCGAATTGGCTAGCGGCGATGAGCAGTTCTTC.

The chain has TRBV5-1 and TRBJ2-7, with TRBD1 matching over 7 bases. This CDR3 contains 15 residues. Trimming took 0 bases from V and 3 from J; bases not matched to a gene: 6. The germline gives CDR1 SGHRS, CDR2 YFSETQ. The CDR3 sequence is CASSLDGTDYYEQYF. CDR3 DNA sequence: TGCGCCAGCAGCTTGGACGGGACAGACTACTACGAGCAGTACTTC. The full variable domain, its missing parts supplied by reference TRBV5-1 and TRBJ2-7, is KAGVTQTPRYLIKTRGQQVTLSCSPISGHRSVSWYQQTPGQGLQFLFEYFSETQRNKGNFPGRFSGRQFSNSRSEMNVSTLELGDSALYLCASSLDGTDYYEQYFGPGTRLTVT.

The chain combines TRBV21-1 with TRBJ2-4; TRBD2 is taken as the D call from the table, unchecked against the DNA. TRBV21-1 has pseudogene status. The CDR3 loop spans 15 amino acids. CDR3 coding DNA: TGTGCCAGCACCGCAAGACTCCTAGCCAAAAACATTCAGTACTTC. It yields the protein CASTARLLAKNIQYF.

The J gene is TRBJ2-5, the V gene TRBV11-3, with D perhaps matching TRBD2 (6 bases). The V end was cut by 5 bases, the J end by 5 bases, with 12 bases between. The CDR3 contains 13 residues. Looked up from germline, CDR1 is SGHNT and CDR2 is YENEEA. The CDR3 DNA sequence: TGTGCCAGCAGCGCTCTTCGGGGGGAGACCCAGTACTTC. Its translation: CASSALRGETQYF.

This chain uses TRBV19 with TRBJ1-1; D uncertain. Germline V lookup: CDR1 LNHDA, CDR2 SQIVND (reference sequence). The CDR3 length is 14 residues. V was clipped by 3 bases and J by 0 bases, with 8 bases between them. The CDR3 spells CASSMTNMNTEAFF. CDR3 DNA sequence: TGTGCCAGTAGTATGACTAACATGAACACTGAAGCTTTCTTT.